These 17 T cell receptor beta chains share one sample of origin, sequenced in a study of CXCR3-negative and CXCR3-positive naive CD8 T cells. The libraries of TRB cDNA were constructed through 5' RACE using UMI labels. TCRdb reanalyzed the 5' RACE reads and collapses them to one entry per CDR3 protein, without DNA. Recorded for this sample: 130,000 to 150,000 distinct CDR3 sequences. Notes on the study in general: Naive cells that were CXCR3-positive had more hydrophobic TRB CDR3s (compared with CXCR3-negative naive cells).

Antigens of these TCRs are unknown. Sequenced: naive CXCR3+ CD8+ T cells from blood. As for subset: CD45RO-CCR7+CD27+CD95- naive CD8+ T cells expressing CXCR3 (TNR3+). The receptor source for this set is a human donor in good health. Some clones in this sample may be carry-over from other donors' samples.

The gene calls are TRBV11-2 and TRBJ2-5; the TRBD1 assignment by TCRdb is unverifiable without DNA. Looked up from germline, CDR1 is SGHAT and CDR2 is FQNNGV. The CDR3 is made up of 16 amino acids. The CDR3 reads CASSLVRLEGGETQYF.

The chain couples TRBV12-3 or TRBV12-4 to TRBJ1-5; TCRdb outputs TRBD1, but without DNA this stays unchecked. The length of the CDR3 is 17 residues. The CDR3: CASSLGARTGGRQPQHF.

The chain employs TRBV7-9 and TRBJ2-3; TCRdb picks TRBD1, but there is no DNA to check that call. The CDR3 covers 14 residues. CDR1 and CDR2 (germline): SEHNR, FQNEAQ (reference sequence). This CDR3 is CASSLRGLADTQYF. Filled out from reference TRBV7-9 and TRBJ2-3, the complete variable domain reads DTGVSQNPRHKITKRGQNVTFRCDPISEHNRLYWYRQTLGQGPEFLTYFQNEAQLEKSRLLSDRFSAERPKGSFSTLEIQRTEQGDSAMYLCASSLRGLADTQYFGPGTRLTVL.

The rearrangement joins TRBV28 to TRBJ1-2. The CDR3 consists of 14 residues. Germline CDR1 reads MDHEN; CDR2 reads SYDVKM. The CDR3 sequence is CASSFQAILDGYTF.

V and J are TRBV6-4 and TRBJ2-6. The CDR3 runs 15 residues. The germline CDR1 and CDR2 sequences are MRHNA and SNTAGT. The CDR3 reads CASSEEHSGANVLTF.

The genes are TRBV5-1 and TRBJ2-1; TCRdb outputs TRBD1, but without DNA this stays unchecked. Germline V gene sequence: CDR1 SGHRS, CDR2 YFSETQ. This CDR3 is built from 15 residues. CDR3 residues: CASSLDSPTYNEQFF.

The V gene is TRBV21-1, the J gene TRBJ1-2; TCRdb gives TRBD1 as the D gene, but with no DNA this cannot be confirmed. TRBV21-1 is annotated as a pseudogene. This CDR3 region has 17 residues. CDR3 amino acids: CASSKETPVNRGYGYTF.

The CDR3 is CASSPRTGDPYNEQFF. This chain joins TRBV18 and TRBJ2-1; checking the TCRdb D call of TRBD1 is not possible without DNA. Germline CDR1 reads KGHSH; CDR2 reads LQKENI. The CDR3 spans 16 residues.

The genes are TRBV7-2 and TRBJ2-7; TCRdb's D call, TRBD1, is unchecked because there is no DNA. The germline CDR1 and CDR2 sequences are SGHTA and FQGNSA. The CDR3 sequence is 14 residues long. The CDR3: CASSVPDKSYEQHF.

The V gene is TRBV4-3, the J gene TRBJ2-7; TCRdb proposes TRBD1, but this gene call is untestable without DNA. The germline V gene has CDR1 LGHNA and CDR2 YSLEER. The CDR3 is made up of 13 amino acids. CDR3 region: CASSHRTGNEQYF.

The V gene is TRBV6-2 or TRBV6-3, the J gene TRBJ1-1; TCRdb proposes TRBD1, but this gene call is untestable without DNA. Looked up from germline, CDR1 is MNHEY and CDR2 is SVGEGT. This CDR3 has 14 amino acids. CDR3: CASKDTGENTEAFF.

The rearrangement joins TRBV10-3 to TRBJ2-3; with no DNA, the TCRdb D assignment of TRBD1 cannot be verified. Germline lookup yields CDR1 ENHRY and CDR2 SYGVKD. The CDR3 covers 15 residues. CDR3 residues: CAITSHRESTDTQYF.

The chain couples TRBV2 to TRBJ2-7; the D gene TCRdb calls, TRBD1, cannot be checked with no DNA. The CDR3 length is 13 residues. The germline V gene encodes CDR1 SNHLY and CDR2 FYNNEI. The CDR3 sequence is CASSDGTGYEQYF.

The V gene is TRBV5-1, the J gene TRBJ2-2; TCRdb outputs TRBD1, but without DNA this stays unchecked. The CDR3 sequence is 17 residues long. Germline V gene lookup returns CDR1 SGHRS and CDR2 YFSETQ. This CDR3 reads CASSLVDRGSNTGELFF.

V usage is TRBV5-6 and J usage is TRBJ2-2; TCRdb picks TRBD2, but there is no DNA to check that call. Germline assignment: CDR1 SGHDT and CDR2 YYEEEE. The CDR3 extends over 15 amino acids. The CDR3 region is CASSSTSGDTGELFF. The whole variable domain, filled in from reference TRBV5-6 and TRBJ2-2, reads DAGVTQSPTHLIKTRGQQVTLRCSPKSGHDTVSWYQQALGQGPQFIFQYYEEEERQRGNFPDRFSGHQFPNYSSELNVNALLLGDSALYLCASSSTSGDTGELFFGEGSRLTVL.

The chain is built from TRBV7-9 and TRBJ2-7. Germline CDR1 reads SEHNR; CDR2 reads FQNEAQ (reference sequence). The CDR3 length is 13 residues. The CDR3: CASSQRLSYEQYF.

This chain's CDR3 is CASSSGRYEQFF. The chain joins TRBV7-9 to TRBJ2-1; TCRdb reports TRBD1, a call that lacks DNA to check it against. Germline V lookup: CDR1 SEHNR, CDR2 FQNEAQ (reference sequence). The CDR3 is 12 residues long.